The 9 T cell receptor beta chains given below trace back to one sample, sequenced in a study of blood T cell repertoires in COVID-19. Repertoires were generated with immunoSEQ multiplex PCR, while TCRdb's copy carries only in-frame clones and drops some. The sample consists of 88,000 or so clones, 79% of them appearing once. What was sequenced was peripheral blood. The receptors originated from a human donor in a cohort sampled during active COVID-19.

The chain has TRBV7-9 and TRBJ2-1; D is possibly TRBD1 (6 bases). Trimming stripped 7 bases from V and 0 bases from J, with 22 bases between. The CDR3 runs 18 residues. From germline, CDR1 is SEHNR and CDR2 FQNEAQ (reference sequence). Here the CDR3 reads CASTTSSWGPHSYNEQFF. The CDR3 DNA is TGTGCCAGCACCACGTCGTCATGGGGGCCCCACTCCTACAATGAGCAGTTCTTC. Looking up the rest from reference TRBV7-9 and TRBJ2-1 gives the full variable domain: DTGVSQNPRHKITKRGQNVTFRCDPISEHNRLYWYRQTLGQGPEFLTYFQNEAQLEKSRLLSDRFSAERPKGSFSTLEIQRTEQGDSAMYLCASTTSSWGPHSYNEQFFGPGTRLTVL.

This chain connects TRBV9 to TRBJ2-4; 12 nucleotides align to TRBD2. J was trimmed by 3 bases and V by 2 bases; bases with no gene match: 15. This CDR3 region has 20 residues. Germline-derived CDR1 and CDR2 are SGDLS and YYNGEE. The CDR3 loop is CASSVGQGWTSGIGKNIQYF. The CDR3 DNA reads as TGTGCCAGCAGCGTCGGACAGGGGTGGACTAGCGGGATAGGCAAAAACATTCAGTACTTC.

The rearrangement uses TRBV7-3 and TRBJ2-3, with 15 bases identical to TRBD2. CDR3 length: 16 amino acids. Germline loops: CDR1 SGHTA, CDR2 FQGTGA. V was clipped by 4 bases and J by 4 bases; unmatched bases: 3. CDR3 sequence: CASSSGLAGGSDTQYF. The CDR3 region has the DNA TGTGCCAGCAGCTCAGGACTAGCGGGAGGGTCAGATACGCAGTATTTT. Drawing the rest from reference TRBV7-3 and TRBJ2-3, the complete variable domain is GAGVSQTPSNKVTEKGKYVELRCDPISGHTALYWYRQSLGQGPEFLIYFQGTGAADDSGLPNDRFFAVRPEGSVSTLKIQRTERGDSAVYLCASSSGLAGGSDTQYFGPGTRLTVL.

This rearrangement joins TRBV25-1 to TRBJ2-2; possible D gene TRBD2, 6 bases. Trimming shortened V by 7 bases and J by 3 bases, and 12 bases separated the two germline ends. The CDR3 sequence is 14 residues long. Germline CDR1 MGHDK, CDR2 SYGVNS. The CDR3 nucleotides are TGTGCCAGCATAGGTAGCGGCGACACCGGGGAGCTGTTTTTT. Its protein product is CASIGSGDTGELFF. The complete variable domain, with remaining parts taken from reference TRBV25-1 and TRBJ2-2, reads EADIYQTPRYLVIGTGKKITLECSQTMGHDKMYWYQQDPGMELHLIHYSYGVNSTEKGDLSSESTVSRIRTEHFPLTLESARPSHTSQYLCASIGSGDTGELFFGEGSRLTVL.

Written as DNA, the CDR3 is TGCGCCAGCAGCTTGGCCTTGCGGGAGGGAAACAATGAGCAGTTCTTC. Amino acids: CASSLALREGNNEQFF. V usage is TRBV5-1 and J usage is TRBJ2-1; 9 positions agree with TRBD2. The V gene end was trimmed by 0 bases and the J gene end by 5 bases; junction bases not matched to a gene: 6. CDR1 SGHRS and CDR2 YFSETQ come from the germline V gene. This CDR3 is built from 16 residues.

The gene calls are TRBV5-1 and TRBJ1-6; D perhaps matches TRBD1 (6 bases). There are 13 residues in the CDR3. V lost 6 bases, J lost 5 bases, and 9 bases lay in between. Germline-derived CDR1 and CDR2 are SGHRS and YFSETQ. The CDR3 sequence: CASKQGDNSPLHF. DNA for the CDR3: TGCGCCAGCAAACAGGGAGATAATTCACCCCTCCACTTT.

The CDR3 reads CASSSPGTGYAKNIQYF. Written as DNA, the CDR3 is TGTGCCAGCAGTTCCCCCGGGACAGGGTACGCCAAAAACATTCAGTACTTC. This chain links TRBV28 with TRBJ2-4; 9 bases map to TRBD1. The V gene end was trimmed by 4 bases and the J gene end by 1 base; junction bases not matched to a gene: 8. In germline, CDR1 is MDHEN, CDR2 SYDVKM. The CDR3 covers 17 residues.

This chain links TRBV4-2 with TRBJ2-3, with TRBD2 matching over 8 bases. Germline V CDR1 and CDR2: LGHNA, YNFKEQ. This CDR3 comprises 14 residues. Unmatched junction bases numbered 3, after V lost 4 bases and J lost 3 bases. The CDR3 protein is CASSPGLATDTQYF. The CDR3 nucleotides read TGTGCCAGCAGCCCCGGACTAGCTACAGATACGCAGTATTTT.

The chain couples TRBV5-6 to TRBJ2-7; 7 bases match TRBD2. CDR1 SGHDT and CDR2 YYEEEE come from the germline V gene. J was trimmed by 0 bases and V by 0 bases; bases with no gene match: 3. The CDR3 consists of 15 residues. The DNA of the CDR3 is TGTGCCAGCAGCTTGGTCGGGGGGACCTCCTACGAGCAGTACTTC. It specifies CASSLVGGTSYEQYF.